The present TCR beta chain was sequenced within a study of early stage breast cancer tumors. Germline loops: CDR1 MRHNA, CDR2 SNTAGT. The V end was cut by 4 bases, the J end by 3 bases, with 16 bases between. The length of the CDR3 is 15 residues. Each sample had two DNA replicates, 0.45 to 0.65 ug blood or about 1.5 ug tissue. Generated by immunoSEQ multiplex PCR, the TCRdb table keeps only in-frame clones and is missing some. The sample yields roughly 8,400 clones, around three quarters seen once. Enough DNA from normal breast tissue often took about 100-320 mg. The source material was normal breast tissue next to the tumor. V is TRBV6-4 and J is TRBJ2-7; D may be TRBD2 (7 bases). This clonotype originated in a person in their 60s with breast cancer. The DNA for the CDR3 is TGTGCCAGCAGTGCGGAGGCGGGGGCTTTCTACGAGCAGTACTTC. Translated: CASSAEAGAFYEQYF.